This record concerns one TCR beta chain sequence. This entry is derived from a study of Ad26.COV2.S vaccination and SARS-CoV-2 variants. Whole-study context: The trial was COV1001 and the donor's arm was Ad26.COV2.S. By the intramuscular route, Ad26.COV2.S was given once, or twice 56 days apart.

V shed 1 base and J shed 2 bases, with 24 bases lying between them. CDR3 length: 19 amino acids. Germline values: CDR1 SGHVS, CDR2 FQNEAQ. The method was immunoSEQ multiplex PCR; TCRdb's version includes in-frame clones alone and lacks a portion of them. The table lists 400,000 to 450,000 clones, around 90% of them singletons. Treatment here: roughly 18 received Ad26.COV2.S at low or high dose, single or two shots; roughly five received placebo; per-sample allocation not given. Collection of the samples took place on day 63 after the first injection of vaccine or placebo. Built on an Ad26 vector, the vaccine expressed Wuhan-strain SARS-CoV-2 spike.

The sample here was peripheral blood, taken in a trial of Ad26.COV2.S vaccine versus placebo. The sequence derives from a person aged 18-60 years who received the Ad26.COV2.S COVID-19 vaccine or a placebo. This chain connects TRBV7-8 to TRBJ2-7; no clear D gene. CDR3 nucleotide sequence: TGTGCCAGCAGCTTAGGTCCGGTTGGGTGGCAGGCAAGGACCTACGAGCAGTACTTC. It yields the protein CASSLGPVGWQARTYEQYF.